These 9 T cell receptor beta chains came from one sample sequenced in a study of blood T cells in healthy people across ages. Primed by a sample-barcoded 5' primer and a J-beta primer mix, a second PCR proceeded for 7 to 11 cycles. In TCRdb, the 5' RACE reads were re-called with MiXCR into one record per CDR3 protein. Among around 990,000 distinct CDR3 sequences listed, 20% to 25% were seen once. These data were also filed under a second study, of T cells of mothers and their children.

Sample: blood. Source of these receptors: a girl aged 2 to 9 in good health.

This clonotype has just a few counts. V and J are TRBV29-1 and TRBJ2-1; 7 bases align to TRBD1. Germline V gene lookup returns CDR1 SQVTM and CDR2 ANQGSEA. The junction had 4 bases not matched to a gene; V was cut back by 8 bases and J by 3 bases. The CDR3 contains 12 residues. DNA of the CDR3: TGCAGCTCCGGACAGGTCTACAATGAGCAGTTCTTC. Translated: CSSGQVYNEQFF.

V is TRBV20-1 and J is TRBJ1-1, with a possible D match to TRBD1 (6 bases). This CDR3 has 13 amino acids. Trimming cost V 6 bases and J 2 bases, with 13 bases left between them. Germline V gene sequence: CDR1 DFQATT, CDR2 SNEGSKA (reference sequence). The CDR3, as DNA: TGCAGTGCCCCCCGGGGGCTCAACACTGAAGCTTTCTTT. Its translation is CSAPRGLNTEAFF.

This clonotype was seen only a few times. The rearrangement uses TRBV7-8 and TRBJ1-1, with D possibly TRBD1 on 6 matching bases. The V gene's germline CDR1 is SGHVS and CDR2 FQNEAQ. V was pared by 5 bases and J by 0 bases, with 13 bases between. CDR3 length equals 15 residues. CDR3 residues: CASSARQVMNTEAFF. The CDR3 coding sequence is TGTGCCAGCAGCGCAAGACAGGTCATGAACACTGAAGCTTTCTTT.

This clonotype turned up a few times. The chain recombines TRBV20-1 with TRBJ2-5, with TRBD1 matching 7 bases. There are 13 residues in the CDR3. Germline trimming cut 0 bases from V and 4 bases from J; bases unmatched to any gene: 2. Per the germline V gene, CDR1 is DFQATT and CDR2 is SNEGSKA (reference sequence). The CDR3 sequence is CSARDRGSETQYF. The CDR3 DNA sequence: TGCAGTGCTAGAGACAGGGGGTCAGAGACCCAGTACTTC.

This clonotype was seen more than once but under ten times. One end of the junction fails to match germline, which may point to a read error. This chain links TRBV7-9 with TRBJ2-1; 12 bases map to TRBD2. The germline gives CDR1 SEHNR, CDR2 FQNEAQ (reference sequence). This CDR3 region has 16 residues. CDR3 in DNA: TGTGCCAGCAGCCGGACTAGCGGGGAACCCTATAATGAGCAGTTCTTC. This codes for CASSRTSGEPYNEQFF.

This rearrangement joins TRBV5-1 to TRBJ1-4; D is undetermined. The ends were cut back, 0 bases at V and 4 bases at J, with 13 bases in the middle. The CDR3 runs to 16 residues. Germline-derived CDR1 and CDR2 are SGHRS and YFSETQ. CDR3 bases: TGCGCCAGCAGCTTGGTGTCGACGGCCCTTAATGAAAAACTGTTTTTT. Residues: CASSLVSTALNEKLFF. Filled out from reference TRBV5-1 and TRBJ1-4, the complete variable domain reads KAGVTQTPRYLIKTRGQQVTLSCSPISGHRSVSWYQQTPGQGLQFLFEYFSETQRNKGNFPGRFSGRQFSNSRSEMNVSTLELGDSALYLCASSLVSTALNEKLFFGSGTQLSVL.

Worth noting for this clonotype: One junction end disagrees with the germline gene, perhaps due to a read error. This chain uses TRBV29-1 with TRBJ1-3; no clear D gene. The length of the CDR3 is 17 residues. Germline CDR1 reads SQVTM; CDR2 reads ANQGSEA. CDR3 DNA: TGCAGCGCCGAGGGAGATCCTAAGAGACACTCTGGAAACGCCATATATTTT. Amino acid sequence: CSAEGDPKRHSGNAIYF. Based on the CDR3 plus reference TRBV29-1 and TRBJ1-3, the full variable domain is SAVISQKPSRDICQRGTSLTIQCQVDSQVTMMFWYRQQPGQSLTLIATANQGSEATYESGFVIDKFPISRPNLTFSTLTVSNMSPEDSSIYLCSAEGDPKRHSGNAIYFGEGSWLTVV.

A few counts support this clonotype. The chain carries TRBV20-1 and TRBJ2-1, with 10 bases aligning to TRBD2. The end of the DNA fits TRBJ2-7 better, so the J call may be wrong. The germline V gene has CDR1 DFQATT and CDR2 SNEGSKA (reference sequence). This CDR3 has 15 residues. The CDR3 region is CSATIWTSGSHEQYF. The DNA of the CDR3 is TGCAGTGCTACCATCTGGACTAGCGGAAGCCACGAGCAGTACTTC.

There are a few counts of this clonotype. V usage is TRBV9 and J usage is TRBJ2-2, with TRBD2 matching over 7 bases. Looked up from germline, CDR1 is SGDLS and CDR2 is YYNGEE. The CDR3 extends over 15 amino acids. The J segment lost 6 bases and the V segment lost 4 bases, leaving 9 bases of the junction unmatched. DNA of the CDR3: TGTGCCAGCAGCCCCCCCGGACTAGTTTCCGGGGAGCTGTTTTTT. Translating gives CASSPPGLVSGELFF. The whole variable domain, filled in from reference TRBV9 and TRBJ2-2, reads DSGVTQTPKHLITATGQRVTLRCSPRSGDLSVYWYQQSLDQGLQFLIQYYNGEERAKGNILERFSAQQFPDLHSELNLSSLELGDSALYFCASSPPGLVSGELFFGEGSRLTVL.